Below are 24 T cell receptor beta chains sequenced from a single sample in a study of CD8+ T cells in alopecia areata. The authors extracted RNA and reverse transcribed it into cDNA as the sequencing template. Some clones are missing from TCRdb's copy, which holds only in-frame ones; the method was immunoSEQ multiplex PCR. The sample includes about 250,000 clones, 67% seen only once; the top ten take around 1.2%. Sequenced material: CD4+ T cells sorted from blood, taken at week 0. These receptors were collected from a human donor with alopecia areata.

The rearrangement links TRBV7-9 to TRBJ2-3; 7 bases fit TRBD2. V gave up 1 base and J gave up 5 bases; unmatched junction bases: 6. The CDR3 is made up of 15 amino acids. CDR1 is SEHNR and CDR2 is FQNEAQ in the germline V gene (reference sequence). The CDR3 loop reads CASSLVRLAEDTQYF. For the CDR3, the DNA is TGTGCCAGCAGCTTAGTTCGGCTAGCGGAAGATACGCAGTATTTT.

This clone was counted once. The rearrangement joins TRBV27 to TRBJ2-2; the D gene is possibly TRBD1 (5 bases). This CDR3 is 16 amino acids long. V lost 4 bases to trimming and J lost 1 base, with 13 bases between them. The germline CDR1 and CDR2 sequences are MNHEY and SMNVEV (reference sequence). CDR3 protein: CASSYLGQGNTGELFF. CDR3 DNA sequence: TGTGCCAGCAGTTATTTGGGGCAAGGGAACACCGGGGAGCTGTTTTTT.

The chain employs TRBV19 and TRBJ2-7; the D gene is possibly TRBD1 (5 bases). Per the germline V gene, CDR1 is LNHDA and CDR2 is SQIVND (reference sequence). This CDR3 spans 12 amino acids. V lost 5 bases to trimming and J lost 3 bases, with 8 bases between them. CDR3 DNA: TGTGCCAGTAGTTCCGACAGCTACGAGCAGTACTTC. Translating gives CASSSDSYEQYF.

The chain is built from TRBV29-1 and TRBJ2-3, with 9 bases identical to TRBD2. CDR1 and CDR2 (germline): SQVTM, ANQGSEA. CDR3 size: 14 residues. The V and J ends lost 2 bases and 1 base, in that order; junction bases with no gene match: 1. Here the CDR3 DNA reads TGCAGCGTTGAAAAGCGGGGGGGCACAGATACGCAGTATTTT. Translated: CSVEKRGGTDTQYF.

This chain joins TRBV18 and TRBJ2-3, with 7 bases matching TRBD2. The CDR3 is 15 residues long. V was clipped by 4 bases and J by 0 bases; unmatched bases: 4. Germline loops: CDR1 KGHSH, CDR2 LQKENI. The CDR3 reads CASSRAGVSTDTQYF. The CDR3 DNA reads as TGTGCCAGCTCACGGGCGGGGGTGAGCACAGATACGCAGTATTTT.

This rearrangement joins TRBV6-6 to TRBJ1-6; D perhaps matches TRBD1 (6 bases). V was clipped by 6 bases and J by 8 bases, with 11 bases between them. Germline CDR1 is MNHNY and CDR2 is SVGAGI (reference sequence). This CDR3 spans 13 amino acids. CDR3 protein: CASSHHRDSPLHF. The CDR3 DNA sequence: TGTGCCAGCAGCCACCACAGGGATTCACCCCTCCACTTT.

This clone was observed a few times. This chain joins TRBV4-2 and TRBJ2-1, with D possibly being TRBD1 or TRBD2 (5 bases each). Looked up from germline, CDR1 is LGHNA and CDR2 is YNFKEQ. The CDR3 is 15 amino acids. The V gene lost 3 bases and the J gene lost 2 bases, with 11 bases spanning the gap. CDR3 coding DNA: TGTGCCAGCAGCCAGGTAGTGGGGGCCTACAATGAGCAGTTCTTC. Its protein product is CASSQVVGAYNEQFF.

The chain carries TRBV1 and TRBJ2-7. TRBV1 is a documented pseudogene. This CDR3 contains 11 residues. CDR3: CTSGQVDEQYF. DNA for the CDR3: TGCACCAGCGGCCAAGTGGACGAGCAGTACTTC.

The V gene is TRBV11-2, the J gene TRBJ1-4; D is possibly TRBD1 (5 bases). In germline, CDR1 is SGHAT, CDR2 FQNNGV. The CDR3 totals 16 residues. Trimming left V 5 bases short and J 4 bases short, with 17 bases between. In DNA, the CDR3 is TGTGCCAGCAGCCCGATTGACAGCCCCTTTAATGAAAAACTGTTTTTT. It encodes CASSPIDSPFNEKLFF.

This chain uses TRBV19 with TRBJ2-7; 9 positions match TRBD1. The CDR3 is 14 residues long. The germline gives CDR1 LNHDA, CDR2 SQIVND (reference sequence). Losses at the gene ends were 6 bases for V and 2 bases for J; bases not matched to a gene: 5. In DNA form, the CDR3 reads TGTGCCAGTAGCACCGGGACAGGGACCTACGAGCAGTACTTC. This sequence encodes CASSTGTGTYEQYF.

The chain couples TRBV4-2 to TRBJ1-5, with 9 nucleotides matching TRBD1. The CDR3 totals 16 residues. The junction had 9 bases not matched to a gene; V was cut back by 1 base and J by 8 bases. Germline CDR1 is LGHNA and CDR2 is YNFKEQ. In nucleotides, the CDR3 is TGTGCCAGCAGCCAAGCTTCGGGACAGGGTGAAGAGCCCCAGCATTTT. It is translated as CASSQASGQGEEPQHF.

V and J are TRBV6-5 and TRBJ2-4; unclear D gene. This CDR3 has 15 amino acids. Trimming took 6 bases from V and 0 from J, leaving 12 bases between them. In germline, CDR1 is MNHEY, CDR2 SVGAGI. The CDR3 sequence: CASSPFVAAKNIQYF. The CDR3 DNA reads TGTGCCAGCAGCCCCTTTGTGGCAGCCAAAAACATTCAGTACTTC.

The chain employs TRBV4-1 and TRBJ1-2; 9 bases are shared with TRBD1. The ends lost 0 bases at V and 12 bases at J; junction bases unmatched: 8. Germline V gene sequence: CDR1 MGHRA, CDR2 YSYEKL. The CDR3 sequence is 14 residues long. Written as DNA, the CDR3 is TGCGCCAGCAGCCAAGACCGGGACAGGGAGAGGGACACCTTC. Translating gives CASSQDRDRERDTF.

The rearrangement joins TRBV7-2 to TRBJ2-7; no firm D call. V shed 1 base and J shed 2 bases, with 12 bases lying between them. CDR3 length: 15 amino acids. Germline V CDR1 and CDR2: SGHTA, FQGNSA. CDR3 coding DNA: TGTGCCAGCAGCTTAGAGCGAGGTGGGGCCTACGAGCAGTACTTC. It specifies CASSLERGGAYEQYF.

The genes are TRBV5-4 and TRBJ1-6; D perhaps matches TRBD1 (5 bases). Per the germline V gene, CDR1 is SGHNT and CDR2 is YYREEE (reference sequence). The CDR3 is 16 amino acids. V was clipped by 0 bases and J by 7 bases, with 14 bases between them. This CDR3 is CASSLAPGTENSPLHF. The CDR3 nucleotides are TGTGCCAGCAGCTTGGCCCCCGGGACTGAAAATTCACCCCTCCACTTT.

V is TRBV30 and J is TRBJ2-6; perhaps TRBD1 as D (6 bases). Trimming took off 3 bases at V and 0 bases at J, with 12 bases between the two ends. Per the germline V gene, CDR1 is GTSNPN and CDR2 is SVGIG (reference sequence). CDR3 length: 16 residues. CDR3 in DNA: TGTGCCTGGAGGACGGACAGCAGCTCTGGGGCCAACGTCCTGACTTTC. Residues: CAWRTDSSSGANVLTF.

Comment on this clone: Other DNA variants within this sample encode the same CDR3. The chain recombines TRBV30 with TRBJ2-7; D is undetermined. The CDR3 has 13 residues. The germline V gene encodes CDR1 GTSNPN and CDR2 SVGIG (reference sequence). Trimming pared 2 bases from V and 6 bases from J, leaving 14 bases between. CDR3 protein: CAWSPDRVGEQYF. In DNA, the CDR3 is TGTGCCTGGAGTCCAGATCGGGTGGGCGAGCAGTACTTC.

The chain is built from TRBV19 and TRBJ2-7, with TRBD1 identical over 8 bases. This CDR3 region has 12 residues. V shed 10 bases, J shed 2 bases, and the junction held 4 bases outside the gene matches. Germline V gene sequence: CDR1 LNHDA, CDR2 SQIVND (reference sequence). In DNA, the CDR3 is TGTGCCACAGGGGGCCAGACCTACGAGCAGTACTTC. This codes for CATGGQTYEQYF. The variable domain in full, completed from reference TRBV19 and TRBJ2-7, reads DGGITQSPKYLFRKEGQNVTLSCEQNLNHDAMYWYRQDPGQGLRLIYYSQIVNDFQKGDIAEGYSVSREKKESFPLTVTSAQKNPTAFYLCATGGQTYEQYFGPGTRLTVT.

Turning to this clone: Different DNA sequences within this sample yield the same CDR3. The V gene is TRBV7-9, the J gene TRBJ1-1; D call uncertain. V lost 1 base to trimming and J lost 1 base, with 4 bases between them. In germline, CDR1 is SEHNR, CDR2 FQNEAQ (reference sequence). The CDR3 has 13 residues. As DNA, the CDR3 is TGTGCCAGCAGCTTAGTCCCGAACACTGAAGCTTTCTTT. Translating gives CASSLVPNTEAFF.

This clone was observed a handful of times. V and J are TRBV7-9 and TRBJ2-1; 7 bases are shared with TRBD1. This CDR3 comprises 14 residues. Germline CDR1 SEHNR, CDR2 FQNEAQ (reference sequence). V shed 7 bases, J shed 8 bases, and the junction held 11 bases outside the gene matches. CDR3 sequence reads: CASTKATGSHEQFF. CDR3 DNA sequence: TGTGCCAGCACCAAGGCGACAGGGTCGCATGAGCAGTTCTTC.

This clone was picked up one time. The chain has TRBV30 and TRBJ2-5; 9 positions agree with TRBD1. Germline V lookup: CDR1 GTSNPN, CDR2 SVGIG (reference sequence). The CDR3 length is 10 residues. The CDR3 loop reads CAGTGKTQYF. CDR3 nucleotides: TGTGCAGGGACAGGGAAGACCCAGTACTTC.

The chain uses TRBV9 and TRBJ1-5, with 9 positions matching TRBD1. V was pared by 0 bases and J by 4 bases, with 2 bases of the junction left unmatched. Germline V gene lookup returns CDR1 SGDLS and CDR2 YYNGEE. CDR3 length: 15 residues. CDR3 amino acids: CASSVEQGANQPQHF. The CDR3 region has the DNA TGTGCCAGCAGCGTAGAACAGGGGGCAAATCAGCCCCAGCATTTT. The variable domain in full, with the rest retrieved from reference TRBV9 and TRBJ1-5, is DSGVTQTPKHLITATGQRVTLRCSPRSGDLSVYWYQQSLDQGLQFLIQYYNGEERAKGNILERFSAQQFPDLHSELNLSSLELGDSALYFCASSVEQGANQPQHFGDGTRLSIL.

J is TRBJ1-5 and V is TRBV30, with D maybe TRBD1 (5 bases). This CDR3 has 14 residues. The V gene lost 2 bases and the J gene lost 7 bases, with 15 bases spanning the gap. From germline, CDR1 is GTSNPN and CDR2 SVGIG (reference sequence). CDR3 sequence: CAWSHGGFRQPQHF. The CDR3 DNA sequence: TGTGCCTGGAGTCATGGGGGGTTTCGGCAGCCCCAGCATTTT.

This rearrangement joins TRBV29-1 to TRBJ1-6; D is ambiguous. This CDR3 region has 14 residues. The germline V and J ends were trimmed by 1 base and 11 bases, with 15 bases remaining between them. Germline V CDR1 and CDR2: SQVTM, ANQGSEA. The CDR3 region is CSVEVRPPSAPLHF. CDR3 coding DNA: TGCAGCGTTGAAGTGCGACCACCCAGCGCACCCCTCCACTTT.